This T cell receptor (beta chain) stems from a study of T cells expressing NK-cell markers. About the study: Source material for TCR beta repertoires consisted of sorted CD3+CD56+NKG2C+, CD3+CD56+NKG2C- and CD3+CD56-NKG2C+ T cells.

Looked up from germline, CDR1 is KGHDR and CDR2 is SFDVKD. The CDR3 has 11 amino acids. Findings and limits, study-wide: In several donors, dominant clonotypes made up about 25-60.1% of CD3+CD56-NKG2C+ cells. Certain NKG2C+ T cell clones were expanded, and their HCMV specificity remained unclear. CD8+ T cells in roughly six donors included dominant NKG2C+ clonotypes at roughly 1.0-7.0%.

Notes on this clonotype: Its cognate antigen is unknown.

TCRdb re-called the 5' RACE reads and catalogs CDR3 proteins one per entry, DNA excluded. Its table lists approximately 550,000 distinct CDR3 sequences. V gene TRBV24-1 combines with J gene TRBJ1-2. The sample comprised blood T cells: a sorted CD56 or NKG2C T cell subset, CD4+ or CD8+ T cells, or bulk PBMC T cells (not recorded which). The source is a man between 18 and 35 years old in good health. This chain's CDR3 is CATSDLGLYTF.